Ten or more counts support the clone carrying this T cell receptor beta chain. The antigen is undetermined. This specimen belongs to a study of T-cell reconstitution after alpha-beta-depleted transplantation in children. TCRbeta library preparation incorporated unique molecular identifiers. TCRdb re-called the PCR reads with MiXCR, one entry per CDR3 protein. The sample lists some 310,000 distinct CDR3 sequences, 23% occurring once. The CDR3 length is 17 residues. Per germline, CDR1 PRHDT and CDR2 FYEKMQ (reference sequence). V dropped 4 bases and J dropped 3; count of bases not matched to a gene: 13. Whole-study findings and limits: Reportedly, roughly two months post-transplant, alpha-beta T cells arose from several hundred expanded graft clones. From surviving recipient T cells and thymic progenitors came the high day-60 TCRbeta diversity observed in some patients. After one year, T-cell counts and TCRbeta diversity mostly came from new T cells.

The sequencing here drew on PBMCs, mostly from graft donor cells, taken 180 days after TCRalphabeta/CD19-depleted stem cell transplant. The V gene is TRBV13, the J gene TRBJ2-7, with TRBD1 identical over 9 bases. This TCR was recovered from a male patient aged 5 to 17 who had a stem cell transplant for acute lymphoblastic leukemia, so the T cells may come from the graft donor. CDR3 loop: CASSSLRDREGVYEQYF. DNA for the CDR3: TGTGCCAGCAGCTCGCTCCGGGACAGGGAAGGTGTCTACGAGCAGTACTTC. Filled out from reference TRBV13 and TRBJ2-7, the complete variable domain reads AAGVIQSPRHLIKEKRETATLKCYPIPRHDTVYWYQQGPGQDPQFLISFYEKMQSDKGSIPDRFSAQQFSDYHSELNMSSLELGDSALYFCASSSLRDREGVYEQYFGPGTRLTVT.